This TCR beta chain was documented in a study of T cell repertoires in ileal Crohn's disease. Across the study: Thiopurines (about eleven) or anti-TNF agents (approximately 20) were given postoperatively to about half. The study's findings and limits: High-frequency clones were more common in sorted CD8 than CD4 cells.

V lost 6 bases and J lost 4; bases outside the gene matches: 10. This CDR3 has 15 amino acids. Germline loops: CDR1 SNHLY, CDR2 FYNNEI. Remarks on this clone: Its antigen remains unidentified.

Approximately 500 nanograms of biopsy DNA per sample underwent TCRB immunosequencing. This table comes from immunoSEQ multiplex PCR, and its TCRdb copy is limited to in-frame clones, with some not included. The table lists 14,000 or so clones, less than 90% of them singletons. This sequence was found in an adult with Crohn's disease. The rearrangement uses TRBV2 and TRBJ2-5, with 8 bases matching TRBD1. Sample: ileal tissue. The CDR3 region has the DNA TGTGCCAGCAGGACCGGACAGGGAGGTTCAGAGACCCAGTACTTC. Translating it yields CASRTGQGGSETQYF. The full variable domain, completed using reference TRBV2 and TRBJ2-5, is EPEVTQTPSHQVTQMGQEVILRCVPISNHLYFYWYRQILGQKVEFLVSFYNNEISEKSEIFDDQFSVERPDGSNFTLKIRSTKLEDSAMYFCASRTGQGGSETQYFGPGTRLLVL.